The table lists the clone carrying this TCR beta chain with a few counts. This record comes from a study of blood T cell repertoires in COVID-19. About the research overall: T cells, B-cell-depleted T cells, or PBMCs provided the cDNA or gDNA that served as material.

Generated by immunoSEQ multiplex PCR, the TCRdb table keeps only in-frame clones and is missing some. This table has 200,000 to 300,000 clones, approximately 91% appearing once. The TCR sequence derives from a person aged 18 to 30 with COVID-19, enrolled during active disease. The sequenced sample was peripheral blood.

Written as DNA, the CDR3 is TGTGCCAGCAGTGCCATGGACAGTGCTAACTATGGCTACACCTTC. This sequence encodes CASSAMDSANYGYTF. The chain couples TRBV28 to TRBJ1-2; a possible D gene is TRBD1 (6 bases). The CDR3 is 15 amino acids. Germline CDR1 and CDR2: MDHEN and SYDVKM. The ends were cut back, 5 bases at V and 0 bases at J, with 13 bases in the middle.